The 20 T cell receptor beta chains below all came from one sample that was sequenced in a study of cytomegalovirus exposure and HLA in healthy donors (dated by TCRdb to 2017 to 2019). The library was generated by the immunoSEQ multiplex PCR assay. Here the immuneACCESS table is served through TCRdb, limited to in-frame sequences with V and J called. Missing clones are a known gap in these copies; in checked studies unresolved V genes cover under half, and the rest lacks a known reason. This sample has 65,000 to 80,000 clones in its table, and 94% of those were observed once. The ten largest clones take up approximately 2% of the sample. Sample: PBMCs. These receptors originate from a woman younger than 30 in good health and CMV-seropositive.

The rearrangement uses TRBV5-1 and TRBJ2-2; a possible D gene is TRBD2 (6 bases). CDR3 length equals 13 residues. Germline lookup yields CDR1 SGHRS and CDR2 YFSETQ. The V end lost 4 bases, the J end lost 3 bases, and 7 bases lay between the germline ends. Here the CDR3 DNA reads TGCGCCAGCAGCGCGGGACACACCGGGGAGCTGTTTTTT. Encoded protein: CASSAGHTGELFF.

Turning to this clone: The junction shows a germline mismatch at one end, possibly a read error. J is TRBJ2-2 and V is TRBV10-2; TRBD1 might be the D (6 bases). The V gene's germline CDR1 is WSHSY and CDR2 SAAADI. The CDR3 spans 12 residues. CDR3 region: CASSNSYRDLFF. The CDR3 DNA is TGCGCCAGCAGTAACTCTTACAGGGATCTGTTTTTT.

The chain couples TRBV5-8 to TRBJ1-2; 8 bases agree with TRBD1. The J segment lost 4 bases and the V segment lost 6 bases, leaving 11 bases of the junction unmatched. CDR3 size: 15 residues. CDR1 and CDR2 (germline): SGHTS, YDEGEE. CDR3 protein: CASNPMDRVGYGYTF. CDR3 DNA: TGTGCCAGCAACCCAATGGACAGGGTCGGCTATGGCTACACCTTC. The whole variable domain, remainder taken from reference TRBV5-8 and TRBJ1-2, is EAGVTQSPTHLIKTRGQQATLRCSPISGHTSVYWYQQALGLGLQFLLWYDEGEERNRGNFPPRFSGRQFPNYSSELNVNALELEDSALYLCASNPMDRVGYGYTFGSGTRLTVV.

This clone was seen once. The chain employs TRBV6-5 and TRBJ2-7; maybe TRBD2 (6 bases). V was cut by 4 bases and J by 5 bases, with 18 bases left in between. The CDR3 consists of 15 residues. Looked up from germline, CDR1 is MNHEY and CDR2 is SVGAGI. The CDR3 reads CASSWGTFKTDEQYF. The DNA of the CDR3 is TGTGCCAGCAGTTGGGGGACTTTCAAAACTGACGAGCAGTACTTC.

The chain links TRBV4-1 to TRBJ2-5; D call uncertain. In germline, CDR1 is MGHRA, CDR2 YSYEKL. With 2 bases removed from V and 5 bases from J, the gap between germline ends came to 6 bases. The CDR3 runs to 12 residues. CDR3 bases: TGCGCCAGCAGCCAACTCGGGGAGACCCAGTACTTC. Protein: CASSQLGETQYF.

The rearrangement uses TRBV6-1 and TRBJ2-1, with 7 nucleotides matching TRBD2. V lost 7 bases and J lost 6; bases outside the gene matches: 6. Germline V gives CDR1 MNHNS, CDR2 SASEGT. The CDR3 is made up of 13 amino acids. In DNA form, the CDR3 reads TGTGCCAGCAAGCGGGGCCAGATCAATGAGCAGTTCTTC. It is translated as CASKRGQINEQFF.

The gene calls are TRBV7-9 and TRBJ2-3; maybe TRBD2 (6 bases). V was trimmed by 5 bases and J by 6 bases, leaving 12 bases between them. This CDR3 contains 13 residues. Germline loops: CDR1 SEHNR, CDR2 FQNEAQ (reference sequence). The chain's CDR3 is CASSTGLKDTQYF. CDR3 in DNA: TGTGCCAGCAGCACTGGACTAAAGGATACGCAGTATTTT. The complete variable domain, with remaining parts taken from reference TRBV7-9 and TRBJ2-3, reads DTGVSQNPRHKITKRGQNVTFRCDPISEHNRLYWYRQTLGQGPEFLTYFQNEAQLEKSRLLSDRFSAERPKGSFSTLEIQRTEQGDSAMYLCASSTGLKDTQYFGPGTRLTVL.

The V gene is TRBV7-9, the J gene TRBJ2-7, with 8 bases identical to TRBD2. Germline V gene sequence: CDR1 SEHNR, CDR2 FQNEAQ (reference sequence). The CDR3 length is 15 residues. V lost 1 base to trimming and J lost 7 bases; unmatched junction nucleotides: 9. The CDR3 DNA sequence: TGTGCCAGCAGCTTAGTAGTAGCGGGATCGAAAGAGCAGTACTTC. It is translated as CASSLVVAGSKEQYF.

CDR3 coding DNA: TGCGCCAGCAGCCAAGAAGCCCTAAGACTAGCGGGGGGGCCAGACAATGAGCAGTTCTTC. Residues: CASSQEALRLAGGPDNEQFF. The chain carries TRBV4-3 and TRBJ2-1; 14 bases line up with TRBD2. This CDR3 has 20 residues. The V gene end was trimmed by 0 bases and the J gene end by 5 bases; junction bases not matched to a gene: 12. Germline CDR1 and CDR2: LGHNA and YSLEER.

V usage is TRBV7-2 and J usage is TRBJ2-5; 11 bases align to TRBD2. The CDR3 runs 15 residues. J was trimmed by 2 bases and V by 7 bases; bases with no gene match: 6. The V gene's germline CDR1 is SGHTA and CDR2 FQGNSA. The CDR3 protein is CASTGSGGAQETQYF. Written as DNA, the CDR3 is TGTGCCAGCACCGGTAGCGGGGGGGCTCAAGAGACCCAGTACTTC. Based on the CDR3 plus reference TRBV7-2 and TRBJ2-5, the full variable domain is GAGVSQSPSNKVTEKGKDVELRCDPISGHTALYWYRQSLGQGLEFLIYFQGNSAPDKSGLPSDRFSAERTGGSVSTLTIQRTQQEDSAVYLCASTGSGGAQETQYFGPGTRLLVL.

The chain uses TRBV5-4 and TRBJ2-5; TRBD2 agrees at 8 bases. The CDR3 loop spans 14 amino acids. The J segment lost 5 bases and the V segment lost 4 bases, leaving 7 bases of the junction unmatched. Germline V gene lookup returns CDR1 SGHNT and CDR2 YYREEE (reference sequence). The CDR3 loop is CASSTGGGLETQYF. Here the CDR3 DNA reads TGTGCCAGCAGCACGGGGGGGGGCCTGGAGACCCAGTACTTC.

The V and J genes are TRBV6-1 and TRBJ2-1; no clear D gene. The CDR3 totals 15 residues. Germline assignment: CDR1 MNHNS and CDR2 SASEGT. Trimming removed 2 bases from V and 2 bases from J, with 10 bases in between. The CDR3 nucleotides are TGTGCCAGCAGTGAACGAGAGATAGCCTACAATGAGCAGTTCTTC. Amino acids: CASSEREIAYNEQFF.

The chain joins TRBV9 to TRBJ2-7; 8 bases match TRBD2. Germline V gene data show CDR1 as SGDLS and CDR2 as YYNGEE. The CDR3 spans 15 residues. V shed 2 bases and J 3 bases; nucleotides not matched to a gene: 7. CDR3 sequence reads: CASSVQPGLDYEQYF. The CDR3 DNA follows: TGTGCCAGCAGCGTTCAGCCGGGACTAGACTACGAGCAGTACTTC.

This rearrangement joins TRBV7-9 to TRBJ2-1; no clear D gene. The CDR3 consists of 14 residues. CDR1 is SEHNR and CDR2 is FQNEAQ in the germline V gene (reference sequence). Between the trimmed V and J ends, which lost 1 base and 8 bases, there was a span of 12 bases. CDR3 residues: CASSLEPSADEQFF. The CDR3 DNA reads TGTGCCAGCAGCTTAGAGCCCTCCGCGGATGAGCAGTTCTTC.

The chain recombines TRBV5-1 with TRBJ2-7; D might be TRBD1 (6 bases). In germline, CDR1 is SGHRS, CDR2 YFSETQ. The CDR3 extends over 13 amino acids. V shed 0 bases and J shed 4 bases, with 8 bases lying between them. The DNA for the CDR3 is TGCGCCAGCAGCTTGGATCAGGGGTACGAGCAGTACTTC. Its translation: CASSLDQGYEQYF.

The chain has TRBV19 and TRBJ2-1; D remains ambiguous. Germline CDR1 and CDR2: LNHDA and SQIVND (reference sequence). With 2 bases removed from V and 10 bases from J, the gap between germline ends came to 6 bases. This CDR3 spans 11 amino acids. This CDR3 is CASSIQWEQFF. In nucleotides, the CDR3 is TGTGCCAGTAGTATACAGTGGGAGCAGTTCTTC.

This clone came up once. The rearrangement uses TRBV4-3 and TRBJ1-5; D not resolved. Germline V gene lookup returns CDR1 LGHNA and CDR2 YSLEER. V lost 4 bases and J lost 3, with 10 bases in between. The CDR3 consists of 14 residues. As DNA, the CDR3 is TGCGCCAGCAGCCCGGACTCGCACAATCAGCCCCAGCATTTT. Translated: CASSPDSHNQPQHF.

In nucleotides, the CDR3 is TGTGCCAGCTCGAGACTAGCGGGGCCTAGCACAGATACGCAGTATTTT. This sequence encodes CASSRLAGPSTDTQYF. This chain uses TRBV6-4 with TRBJ2-3; 11 bases align to TRBD2. The CDR3 extends over 16 amino acids. Germline loops: CDR1 MRHNA, CDR2 SNTAGT. Trimming removed 8 bases from V and 0 bases from J; junction bases left unmatched: 7.

The chain couples TRBV5-6 to TRBJ1-1; D gene ambiguous. V lost 2 bases, J lost 11 bases, and 16 bases lay in between. Germline CDR1 is SGHDT and CDR2 is YYEEEE. The CDR3 consists of 13 residues. Here the CDR3 reads CASSLSVSGSAFF. The CDR3 nucleotides are TGTGCCAGCAGCTTATCTGTTTCGGGGTCGGCTTTCTTT.

The chain joins TRBV9 to TRBJ1-1; tentatively, D is TRBD1 (5 bases). Germline lookup yields CDR1 SGDLS and CDR2 YYNGEE. The ends were cut back, 0 bases at V and 1 base at J, with 10 bases in the middle. The length of the CDR3 is 15 residues. The CDR3 sequence: CASSVVSGGNTEAFF. In nucleotides, the CDR3 is TGTGCCAGCAGCGTAGTAAGCGGGGGGAACACTGAAGCTTTCTTT.